The clone carrying this T cell receptor beta chain occurred many times. Its antigen is unknown. Germline V lookup: CDR1 SQVTM, CDR2 ANQGSEA. CDR3 length: 14 residues. Trimming at V came to 7 bases and at J to 0 bases, leaving 6 bases not matched to a gene. A lack of ophthalmopathy progression within 18 months defined stable Graves' hyperthyroidism. Uncontrolled infections, other autoimmune diseases, pregnancy or lactation led to exclusion of patients. TCR beta CDR3 regions were amplified from RNA transcripts. The TCR CDR3 was amplified in a first-round RT-PCR using the HTBI primer set. TCRdb redid the calling of the multiplex PCR reads with MiXCR, one entry per CDR3 protein. The sample contains roughly 350,000 distinct CDR3 sequences, about 15% of which appear only once. This sample stems from a study of T cells in Graves' hyperthyroidism and ophthalmopathy. The study's findings and limits: A 13 V-J signature model discriminated ophthalmopathy versus stable hyperthyroidism.

The sequence was collected from a young woman with Graves' hyperthyroidism. The J gene is TRBJ2-5, the V gene TRBV29-1; TRBD1 aligns across 9 bases. Sequenced input: blood. As DNA, the CDR3 is TGCAGCGGGATGACAGGGGGATACCAAGAGACCCAGTACTTC. Its translation: CSGMTGGYQETQYF.